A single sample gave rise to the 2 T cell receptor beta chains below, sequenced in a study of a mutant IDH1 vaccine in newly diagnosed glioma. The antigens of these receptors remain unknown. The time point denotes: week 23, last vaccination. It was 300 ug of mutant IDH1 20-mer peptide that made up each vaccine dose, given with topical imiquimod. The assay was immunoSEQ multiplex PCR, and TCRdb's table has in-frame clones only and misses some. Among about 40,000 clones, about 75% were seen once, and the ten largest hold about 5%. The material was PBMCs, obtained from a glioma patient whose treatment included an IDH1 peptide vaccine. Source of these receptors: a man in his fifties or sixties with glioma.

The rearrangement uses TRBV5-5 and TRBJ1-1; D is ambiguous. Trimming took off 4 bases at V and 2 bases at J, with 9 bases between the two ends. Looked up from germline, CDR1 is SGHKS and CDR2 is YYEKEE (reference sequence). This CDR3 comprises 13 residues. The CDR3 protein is CASSPTANTEAFF. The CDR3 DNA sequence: TGTGCCAGCAGCCCAACAGCAAACACTGAAGCTTTCTTT. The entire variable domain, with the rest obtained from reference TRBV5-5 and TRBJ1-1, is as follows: DAGVTQSPTHLIKTRGQQVTLRCSPISGHKSVSWYQQVLGQGPQFIFQYYEKEERGRGNFPDRFSARQFPNYSSELNVNALLLGDSALYLCASSPTANTEAFFGQGTRLTVV.

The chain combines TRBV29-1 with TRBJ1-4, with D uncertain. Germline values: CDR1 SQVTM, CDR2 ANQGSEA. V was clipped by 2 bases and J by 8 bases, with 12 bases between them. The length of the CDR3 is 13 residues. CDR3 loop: CSVEQLNGEKLFF. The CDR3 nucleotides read TGCAGCGTTGAACAACTCAACGGGGAAAAACTGTTTTTT.